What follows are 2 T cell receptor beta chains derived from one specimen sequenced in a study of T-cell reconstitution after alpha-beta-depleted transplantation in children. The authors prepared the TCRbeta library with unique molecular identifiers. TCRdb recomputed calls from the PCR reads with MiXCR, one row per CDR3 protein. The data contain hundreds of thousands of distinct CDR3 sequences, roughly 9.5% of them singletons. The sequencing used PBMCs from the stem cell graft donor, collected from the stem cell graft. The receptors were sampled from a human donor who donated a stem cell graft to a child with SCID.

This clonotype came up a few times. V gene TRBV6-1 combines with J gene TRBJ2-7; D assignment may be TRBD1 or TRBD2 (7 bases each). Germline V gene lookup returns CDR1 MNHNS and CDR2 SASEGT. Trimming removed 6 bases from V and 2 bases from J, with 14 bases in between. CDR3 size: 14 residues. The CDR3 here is CASRGTAGTYEQYF. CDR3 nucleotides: TGTGCCAGCAGAGGGACAGCGGGGACCTACGAGCAGTACTTC.

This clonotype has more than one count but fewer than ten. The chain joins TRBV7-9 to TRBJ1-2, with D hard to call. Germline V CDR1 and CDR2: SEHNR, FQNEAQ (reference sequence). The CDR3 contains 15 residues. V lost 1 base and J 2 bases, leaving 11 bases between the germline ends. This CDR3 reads CASSLDVQDNYGYTF. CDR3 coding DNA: TGTGCCAGCAGCTTAGACGTCCAGGACAACTATGGCTACACCTTC.